One sample yielded the 8 T cell receptor beta chains listed below, sequenced in a study of OX40 agonist ivuxolimab in advanced cancers. This table comes from immunoSEQ multiplex PCR, and its TCRdb copy is limited to in-frame clones, with some not included. The sample consists of about 69,000 clones, about 83% of them appearing once. The sequencing used CD4+ or CD8+ T cells sorted from blood, collected in a trial of the OX40 agonist ivuxolimab. These receptors were collected from an adult with an advanced solid tumor such as melanoma, head and neck, liver or kidney cancer.

The chain joins TRBV6-5 to TRBJ2-5, with D perhaps TRBD1 or TRBD2 (5 bases each). V was pared by 7 bases and J by 1 base, with 10 bases between. Germline assignment: CDR1 MNHEY and CDR2 SVGAGI. The CDR3 sequence is 13 residues long. For the CDR3, the DNA is TGTGCCAGCACCCGGGACGGCCAAGAGACCCAGTACTTC. This encodes CASTRDGQETQYF.

The genes are TRBV7-9 and TRBJ2-4; no definite D call. Per the germline V gene, CDR1 is SEHNR and CDR2 is FQNEAQ (reference sequence). The CDR3 length is 14 residues. V was trimmed by 1 base and J by 9 bases, leaving 13 bases between them. CDR3: CASSLDLRKGIQYF. The DNA of the CDR3 is TGTGCCAGCAGCTTAGATTTACGGAAGGGCATTCAGTACTTC.

CDR3 sequence reads: CSVGQGVTYEQYF. For the CDR3, the DNA is TGCAGCGTAGGGCAGGGGGTTACCTACGAGCAGTACTTC. V gene TRBV29-1 combines with J gene TRBJ2-7; the match to TRBD1 covers 7 bases. With 6 bases clipped from V and 2 bases from J, the junction kept 7 bases outside the gene matches. The CDR3 sequence is 13 residues long. The germline gives CDR1 SQVTM, CDR2 ANQGSEA.

This clone appeared a few times. The genes are TRBV11-3 and TRBJ1-3; D is unresolved. The length of the CDR3 is 15 residues. V lost 2 bases to trimming and J lost 0 bases, with 8 bases between them. Germline loops: CDR1 SGHNT, CDR2 YENEEA. CDR3 region: CASSLKTYSGNTIYF. Here the CDR3 DNA reads TGTGCCAGCAGCTTAAAGACTTACTCTGGAAACACCATATATTTT.

The rearrangement uses TRBV7-3 and TRBJ2-7, with unresolved D. This CDR3 is 14 amino acids long. Germline V gene sequence: CDR1 SGHTA, CDR2 FQGTGA. The V gene lost 2 bases and the J gene lost 7 bases, with 15 bases spanning the gap. CDR3 sequence reads: CASSLAPATLEQYF. In nucleotides, the CDR3 is TGTGCCAGCAGCTTAGCCCCCGCCACCTTGGAGCAGTACTTC.

This clone was detected a few times. This chain connects TRBV10-3 to TRBJ1-5; the D is unclear. Trimming cost V 3 bases and J 5 bases, with 11 bases left between them. Germline CDR1 and CDR2: ENHRY and SYGVKD. The length of the CDR3 is 14 residues. The CDR3 is CAISDRQADQPQHF. The CDR3 DNA is TGTGCCATCAGTGATAGGCAGGCGGATCAGCCCCAGCATTTT.

This sequence joins TRBV5-1 and TRBJ2-2; TRBD2 is a possible D gene (6 bases). CDR3 length equals 13 residues. V was trimmed by 4 bases and J by 9 bases, leaving 13 bases between them. Germline V gene data show CDR1 as SGHRS and CDR2 as YFSETQ. The CDR3 bases are TGCGCCAGCAGCGAGGGACTGGGCAGGGAGCTGTTTTTT. Amino acid sequence: CASSEGLGRELFF.

In DNA form, the CDR3 reads TGTGCCAGTAGTATAGCGGGAGGATTAGCTGAGCAGTTCTTC. Its protein product is CASSIAGGLAEQFF. The chain uses TRBV19 and TRBJ2-1; 7 nucleotides agree with TRBD2. From germline, CDR1 is LNHDA and CDR2 SQIVND (reference sequence). The CDR3 consists of 14 residues. V dropped 1 base and J dropped 9; count of bases not matched to a gene: 6. The whole variable domain, remainder taken from reference TRBV19 and TRBJ2-1, is DGGITQSPKYLFRKEGQNVTLSCEQNLNHDAMYWYRQDPGQGLRLIYYSQIVNDFQKGDIAEGYSVSREKKESFPLTVTSAQKNPTAFYLCASSIAGGLAEQFFGPGTRLTVL.